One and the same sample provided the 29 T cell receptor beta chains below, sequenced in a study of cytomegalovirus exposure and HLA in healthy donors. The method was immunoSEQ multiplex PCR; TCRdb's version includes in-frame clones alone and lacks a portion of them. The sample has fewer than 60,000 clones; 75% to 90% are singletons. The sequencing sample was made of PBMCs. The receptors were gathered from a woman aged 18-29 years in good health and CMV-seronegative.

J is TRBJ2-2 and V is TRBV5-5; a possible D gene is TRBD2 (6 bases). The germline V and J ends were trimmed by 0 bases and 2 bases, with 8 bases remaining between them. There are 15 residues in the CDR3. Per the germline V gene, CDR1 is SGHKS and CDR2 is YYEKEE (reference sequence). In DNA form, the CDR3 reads TGTGCCAGCAGCTTGGGGCGGGGTAACACCGGGGAGCTGTTTTTT. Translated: CASSLGRGNTGELFF.

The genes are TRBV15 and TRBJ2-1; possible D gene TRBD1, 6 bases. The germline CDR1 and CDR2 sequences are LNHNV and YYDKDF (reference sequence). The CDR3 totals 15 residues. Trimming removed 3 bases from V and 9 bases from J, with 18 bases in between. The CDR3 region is CATSSVPTTGFEQFF. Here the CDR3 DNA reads TGTGCCACCAGCAGCGTTCCAACCACAGGGTTTGAGCAGTTCTTC.

The CDR3 loop reads CASSTFLNTEAFF. The CDR3 DNA is TGTGCCAGCAGCACTTTTCTGAACACTGAAGCTTTCTTT. This chain uses TRBV27 with TRBJ1-1; D uncertain. CDR3 length: 13 amino acids. V lost 6 bases to trimming and J lost 0 bases, with 8 bases between them. Germline CDR1 MNHEY, CDR2 SMNVEV (reference sequence).

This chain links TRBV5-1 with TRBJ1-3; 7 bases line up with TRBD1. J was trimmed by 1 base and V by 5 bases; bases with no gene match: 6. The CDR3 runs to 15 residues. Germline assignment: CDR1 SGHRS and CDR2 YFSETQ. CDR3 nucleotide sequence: TGCGCCAGCAGATATTCACAGGGGTCTGGAAACACCATATATTTT. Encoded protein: CASRYSQGSGNTIYF.

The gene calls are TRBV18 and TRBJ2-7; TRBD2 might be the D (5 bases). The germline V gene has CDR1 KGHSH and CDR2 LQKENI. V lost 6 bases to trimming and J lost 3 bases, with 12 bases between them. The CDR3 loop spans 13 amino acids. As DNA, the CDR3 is TGTGCCAGCTCCCCCCCGGGGAGCTACGAGCAGTACTTC. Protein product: CASSPPGSYEQYF.

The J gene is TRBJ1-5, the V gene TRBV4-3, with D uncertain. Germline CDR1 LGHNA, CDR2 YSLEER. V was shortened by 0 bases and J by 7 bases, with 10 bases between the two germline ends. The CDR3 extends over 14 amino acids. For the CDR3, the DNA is TGCGCCAGCAGCCAAGATCGGGGAGAGCAGCCCCAGCATTTT. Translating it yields CASSQDRGEQPQHF.

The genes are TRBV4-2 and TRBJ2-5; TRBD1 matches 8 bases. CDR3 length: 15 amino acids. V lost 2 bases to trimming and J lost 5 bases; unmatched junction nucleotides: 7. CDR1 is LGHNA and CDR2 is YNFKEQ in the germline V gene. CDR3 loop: CASSQTGTGGETQYF. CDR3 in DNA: TGTGCCAGCAGCCAAACAGGGACAGGCGGCGAGACCCAGTACTTC.

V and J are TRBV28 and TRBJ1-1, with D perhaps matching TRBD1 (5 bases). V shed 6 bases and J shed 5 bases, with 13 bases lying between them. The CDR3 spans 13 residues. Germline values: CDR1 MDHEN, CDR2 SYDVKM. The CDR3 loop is CASRKPGFTEAFF. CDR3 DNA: TGTGCCAGCAGAAAGCCAGGGTTTACTGAAGCTTTCTTT. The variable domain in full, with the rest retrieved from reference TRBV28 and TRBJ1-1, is DVKVTQSSRYLVKRTGEKVFLECVQDMDHENMFWYRQDPGLGLRLIYFSYDVKMKEKGDIPEGYSVSREKKERFSLILESASTNQTSMYLCASRKPGFTEAFFGQGTRLTVV.

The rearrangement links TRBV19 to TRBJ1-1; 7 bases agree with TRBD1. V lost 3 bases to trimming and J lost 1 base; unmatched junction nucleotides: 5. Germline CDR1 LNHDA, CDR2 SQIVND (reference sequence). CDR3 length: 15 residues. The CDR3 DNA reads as TGTGCCAGTAGTATCATGGGACAGCCGAACACTGAAGCTTTCTTT. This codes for CASSIMGQPNTEAFF.

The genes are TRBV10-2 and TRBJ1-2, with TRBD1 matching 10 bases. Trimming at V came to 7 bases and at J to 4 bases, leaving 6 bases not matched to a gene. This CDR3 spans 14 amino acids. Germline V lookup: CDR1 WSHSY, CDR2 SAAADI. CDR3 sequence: CASTGQGQSYGYTF. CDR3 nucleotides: TGCGCCAGCACGGGACAGGGGCAATCCTATGGCTACACCTTC.

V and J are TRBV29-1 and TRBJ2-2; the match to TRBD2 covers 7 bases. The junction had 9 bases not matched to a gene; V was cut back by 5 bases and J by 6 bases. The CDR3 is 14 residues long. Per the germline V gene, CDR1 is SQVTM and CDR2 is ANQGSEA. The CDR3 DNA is TGCAGCGTTCTGTGGCAGGGAGGGGCCGGGGAGCTGTTTTTT. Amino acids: CSVLWQGGAGELFF.

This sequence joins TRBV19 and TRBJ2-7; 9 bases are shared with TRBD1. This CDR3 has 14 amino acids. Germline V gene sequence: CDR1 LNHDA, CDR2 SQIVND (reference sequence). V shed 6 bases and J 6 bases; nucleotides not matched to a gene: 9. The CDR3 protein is CASSDMGDRAEQYF. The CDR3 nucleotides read TGTGCCAGTAGCGATATGGGGGACAGGGCCGAGCAGTACTTC.

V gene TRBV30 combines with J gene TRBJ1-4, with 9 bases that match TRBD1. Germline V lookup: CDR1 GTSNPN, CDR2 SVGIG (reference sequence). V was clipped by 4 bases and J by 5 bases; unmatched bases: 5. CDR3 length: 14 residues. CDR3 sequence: CAWTTGTGNEKLFF. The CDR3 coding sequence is TGTGCCTGGACCACTGGGACAGGGAATGAAAAACTGTTTTTT.

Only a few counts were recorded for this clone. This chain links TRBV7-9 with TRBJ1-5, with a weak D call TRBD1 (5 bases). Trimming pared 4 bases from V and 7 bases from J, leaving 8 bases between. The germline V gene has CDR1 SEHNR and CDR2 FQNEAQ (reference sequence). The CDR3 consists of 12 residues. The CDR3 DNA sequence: TGTGCCAGCAGCTCAGGGAACCAGCCCCAGCATTTT. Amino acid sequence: CASSSGNQPQHF.

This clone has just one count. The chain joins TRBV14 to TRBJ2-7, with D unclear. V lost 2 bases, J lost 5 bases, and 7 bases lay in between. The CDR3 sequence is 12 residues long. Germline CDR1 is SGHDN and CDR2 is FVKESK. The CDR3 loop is CASSQYSHEQYF. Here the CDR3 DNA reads TGTGCCAGCAGCCAATACAGTCACGAGCAGTACTTC.

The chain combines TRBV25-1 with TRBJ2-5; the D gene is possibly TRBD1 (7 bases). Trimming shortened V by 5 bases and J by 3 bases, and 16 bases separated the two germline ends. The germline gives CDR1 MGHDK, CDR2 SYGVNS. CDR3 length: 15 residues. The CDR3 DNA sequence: TGTGCCAGCAGTACCCTGGACAGGAGGGAAGAGACCCAGTACTTC. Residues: CASSTLDRREETQYF. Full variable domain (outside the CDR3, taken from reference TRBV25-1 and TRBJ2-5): EADIYQTPRYLVIGTGKKITLECSQTMGHDKMYWYQQDPGMELHLIHYSYGVNSTEKGDLSSESTVSRIRTEHFPLTLESARPSHTSQYLCASSTLDRREETQYFGPGTRLLVL.

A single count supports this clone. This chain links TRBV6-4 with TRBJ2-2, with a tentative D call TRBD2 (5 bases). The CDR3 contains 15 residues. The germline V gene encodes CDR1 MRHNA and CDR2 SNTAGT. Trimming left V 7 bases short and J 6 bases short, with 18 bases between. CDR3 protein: CASTLSGTGAGELFF. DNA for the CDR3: TGTGCCAGCACCCTCAGCGGCACGGGTGCCGGGGAGCTGTTTTTT.

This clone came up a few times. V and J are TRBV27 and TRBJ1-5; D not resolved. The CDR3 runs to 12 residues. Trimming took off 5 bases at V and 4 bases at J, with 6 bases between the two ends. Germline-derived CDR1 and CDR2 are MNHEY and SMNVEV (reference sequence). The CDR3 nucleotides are TGTGCCAGCAGTCCCTTAAATCAGCCCCAGCATTTT. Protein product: CASSPLNQPQHF.

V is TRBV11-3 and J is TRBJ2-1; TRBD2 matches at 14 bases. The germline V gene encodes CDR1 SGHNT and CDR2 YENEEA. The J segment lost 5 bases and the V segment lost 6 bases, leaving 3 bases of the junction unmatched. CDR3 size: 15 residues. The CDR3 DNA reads TGTGCCAGCAGTCGGGGACTAGCGGGAGACAATGAGCAGTTCTTC. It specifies CASSRGLAGDNEQFF.

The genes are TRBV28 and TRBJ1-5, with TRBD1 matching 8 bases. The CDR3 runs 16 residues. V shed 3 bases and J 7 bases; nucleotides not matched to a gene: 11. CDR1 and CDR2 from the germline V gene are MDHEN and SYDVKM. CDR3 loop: CASSLPQRRTGQPQHF. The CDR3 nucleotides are TGTGCCAGCAGTTTGCCCCAAAGAAGGACAGGGCAGCCCCAGCATTTT.

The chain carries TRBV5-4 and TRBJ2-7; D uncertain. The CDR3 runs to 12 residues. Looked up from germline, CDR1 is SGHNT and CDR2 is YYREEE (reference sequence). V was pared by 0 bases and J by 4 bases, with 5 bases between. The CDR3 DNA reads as TGTGCCAGCAGCTTGGGAGAGTACGAGCAGTACTTC. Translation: CASSLGEYEQYF.

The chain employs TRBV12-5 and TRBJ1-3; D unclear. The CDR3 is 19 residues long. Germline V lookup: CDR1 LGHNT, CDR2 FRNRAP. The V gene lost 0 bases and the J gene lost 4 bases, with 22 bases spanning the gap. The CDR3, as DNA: TGTGCTAGTGGTTTGGTACGACGGGAGACTTCGATTCTCGGAAACACCATATATTTT. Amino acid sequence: CASGLVRRETSILGNTIYF.

Here the CDR3 reads CSVEDRGGRNEQYF. The CDR3 coding sequence is TGCAGCGTTGAAGATCGGGGGGGTCGGAACGAGCAGTACTTC. This rearrangement joins TRBV29-1 to TRBJ2-7, with TRBD2 matching over 8 bases. V shed 0 bases and J 5 bases; nucleotides not matched to a gene: 6. CDR3 length: 14 residues. The V gene's germline CDR1 is SQVTM and CDR2 ANQGSEA.

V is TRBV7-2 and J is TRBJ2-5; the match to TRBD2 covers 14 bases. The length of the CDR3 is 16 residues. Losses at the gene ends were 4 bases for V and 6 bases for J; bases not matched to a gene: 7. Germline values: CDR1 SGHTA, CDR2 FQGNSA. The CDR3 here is CASSSPGLAGGQTQYF. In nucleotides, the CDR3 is TGTGCCAGCAGCTCCCCCGGACTAGCGGGAGGACAGACCCAGTACTTC.

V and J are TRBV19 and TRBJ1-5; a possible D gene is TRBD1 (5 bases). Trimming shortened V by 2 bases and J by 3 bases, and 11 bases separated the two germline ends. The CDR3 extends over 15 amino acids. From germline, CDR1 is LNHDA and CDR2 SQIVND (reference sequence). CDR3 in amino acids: CASSIWTGDNQPQHF. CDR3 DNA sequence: TGTGCCAGTAGTATATGGACGGGGGACAATCAGCCCCAGCATTTT.

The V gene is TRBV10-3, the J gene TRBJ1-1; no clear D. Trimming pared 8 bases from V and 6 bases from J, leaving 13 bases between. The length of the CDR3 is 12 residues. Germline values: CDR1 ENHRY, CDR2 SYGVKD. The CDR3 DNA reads TGTGCCATCTCGGCGGAGGGAGCTGAAGCTTTCTTT. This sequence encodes CAISAEGAEAFF.

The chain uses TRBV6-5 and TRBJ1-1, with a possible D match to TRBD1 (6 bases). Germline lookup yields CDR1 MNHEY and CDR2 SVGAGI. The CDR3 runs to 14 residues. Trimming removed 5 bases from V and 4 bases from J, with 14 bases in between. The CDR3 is CASSRQVGATEAFF. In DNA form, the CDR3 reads TGTGCCAGCAGTAGACAGGTCGGGGCCACTGAAGCTTTCTTT.

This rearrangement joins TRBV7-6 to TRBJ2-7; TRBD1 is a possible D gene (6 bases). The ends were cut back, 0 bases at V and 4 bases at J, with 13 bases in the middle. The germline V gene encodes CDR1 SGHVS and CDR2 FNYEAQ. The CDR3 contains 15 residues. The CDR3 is CASSLAVGQKYEQYF. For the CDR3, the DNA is TGTGCCAGCAGCTTAGCTGTGGGACAAAAGTACGAGCAGTACTTC.

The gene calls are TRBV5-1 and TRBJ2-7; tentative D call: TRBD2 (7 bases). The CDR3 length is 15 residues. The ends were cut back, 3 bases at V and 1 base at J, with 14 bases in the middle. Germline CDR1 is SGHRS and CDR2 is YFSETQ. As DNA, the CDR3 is TGCGCCAGCAGCTCTGGGGGGGCAGATTCCTACGAGCAGTACTTC. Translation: CASSSGGADSYEQYF. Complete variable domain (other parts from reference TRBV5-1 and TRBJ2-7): KAGVTQTPRYLIKTRGQQVTLSCSPISGHRSVSWYQQTPGQGLQFLFEYFSETQRNKGNFPGRFSGRQFSNSRSEMNVSTLELGDSALYLCASSSGGADSYEQYFGPGTRLTVT.